The T cell receptor beta chain under discussion was sequenced for a study of long-term antiretroviral therapy in people with HIV. Whole-study context: The oldest samples precede the 2015 immediate-ART recommendation by about a decade. Notes on the study in general: Repertoires looked antigen-experienced, with only a slight naive shift after ART. With ART, diversity went up but was still lower than in transplant donor controls.

The sample holds a few counts of this clone. The antigen is undetermined. Version v3.0 of the immunoSEQ assay ran at survey level. Assay: immunoSEQ multiplex PCR; the TCRdb copy retains only in-frame clones and omits some. The sample has more than 15,000 clones, over 75% seen once. Each HIV participant was treated in the United States. The clonotype was recovered from a middle-aged woman with HIV. This sample comprised unsorted PBMCs, obtained at the start of antiretroviral therapy, before treatment.

Here the CDR3 DNA reads TGTGCCAGCAGTTATGGGAGAAACTATGGCTACACCTTC. It specifies CASSYGRNYGYTF. This chain links TRBV6-1 with TRBJ1-2; D uncertain. The germline gives CDR1 MNHNS, CDR2 SASEGT. This CDR3 has 13 residues. V was clipped by 5 bases and J by 2 bases, with 9 bases between them.